The 18 T cell receptor beta chains in this list originate from one sample, sequenced in a study of OX40 agonist ivuxolimab in advanced cancers. Only in-frame clones appear in the TCRdb table, and some are missing; sequencing was by immunoSEQ multiplex PCR. The sample gives roughly 76,000 clones, approximately 85% of which show up once; approximately 5.1% is in the top ten. This specimen consisted of CD4+ or CD8+ T cells sorted from blood, obtained in a trial of the OX40 agonist ivuxolimab. The receptor source for this set is an adult with an advanced solid tumor such as melanoma, head and neck, liver or kidney cancer.

The genes are TRBV5-4 and TRBJ2-4, with D perhaps matching TRBD2 (6 bases). The CDR3 covers 15 residues. V lost 2 bases and J lost 1, with 10 bases in between. CDR1 and CDR2 from the germline V gene are SGHNT and YYREEE (reference sequence). Here the CDR3 DNA reads TGTGCCAGCAGCTTTGGCGGGGCCGCCAAAAACATTCAGTACTTC. Protein: CASSFGGAAKNIQYF.

A single count supports this clone. V and J are TRBV7-8 and TRBJ2-3; the D gene is possibly TRBD1 (7 bases). Looked up from germline, CDR1 is SGHVS and CDR2 is FQNEAQ. The V and J ends lost 3 bases and 3 bases respectively, with 10 bases between them. This CDR3 comprises 14 residues. CDR3: CASSFRGETDTQYF. As DNA, the CDR3 is TGTGCCAGCAGCTTCAGGGGGGAGACAGATACGCAGTATTTT.

The genes are TRBV5-1 and TRBJ2-1; D remains ambiguous. The CDR3 length is 15 residues. CDR1 is SGHRS, CDR2 YFSETQ, per germline. V dropped 0 bases and J dropped 0 bases, with 7 bases sitting between them. The CDR3 nucleotides are TGCGCCAGCAGCTTGGAGGTCCCCTCCTACAATGAGCAGTTCTTC. Translating it yields CASSLEVPSYNEQFF. The whole variable domain, filled in from reference TRBV5-1 and TRBJ2-1, reads KAGVTQTPRYLIKTRGQQVTLSCSPISGHRSVSWYQQTPGQGLQFLFEYFSETQRNKGNFPGRFSGRQFSNSRSEMNVSTLELGDSALYLCASSLEVPSYNEQFFGPGTRLTVL.

This chain connects TRBV11-2 to TRBJ2-7; D perhaps matches TRBD2 (5 bases). V shed 5 bases and J shed 2 bases, with 19 bases lying between them. CDR3 size: 16 residues. Germline lookup yields CDR1 SGHAT and CDR2 FQNNGV. In nucleotides, the CDR3 is TGTGCCAGCAGCGGACCGGACTTCCCCGACCCCTACGAGCAGTACTTC. Its protein product is CASSGPDFPDPYEQYF.

The chain is built from TRBV6-6 and TRBJ2-5; 8 nucleotides line up with TRBD2. The trim removed 4 bases at V and 5 bases at J, leaving 9 bases unmatched. The germline gives CDR1 MNHNY, CDR2 SVGAGI (reference sequence). This CDR3 comprises 15 residues. The CDR3 bases are TGTGCCAGCAGTTCAGGACTAGCCGGGATGGAGACCCAGTACTTC. As protein: CASSSGLAGMETQYF.

In its sample, this clone was seen once. The rearrangement uses TRBV5-1 and TRBJ2-1; weak D call: TRBD2 (6 bases). The V gene lost 2 bases and the J gene lost 7 bases, with 10 bases spanning the gap. The CDR3 totals 13 residues. Germline values: CDR1 SGHRS, CDR2 YFSETQ. CDR3 sequence (DNA): TGCGCCAGCAGCTTACGGGAGTTAAATGAGCAGTTCTTC. Its protein product is CASSLRELNEQFF.

The CDR3 sequence is CASSEPGQGPQTLKSGELFF. The CDR3 nucleotides are TGTGCCAGCAGCGAACCGGGACAGGGGCCCCAAACTTTGAAATCCGGGGAGCTGTTTTTT. V usage is TRBV5-4 and J usage is TRBJ2-2, with TRBD1 matching 10 bases. Germline V CDR1 and CDR2: SGHNT, YYREEE (reference sequence). CDR3 length equals 20 residues. V trimming: 4 bases; J trimming: 6 bases; junction bases outside the gene matches: 21.

The V call is TRBV11-2, the J call TRBJ2-7; TRBD2 aligns across 10 bases. Trimming at V came to 5 bases and at J to 2 bases, leaving 9 bases not matched to a gene. The CDR3 loop spans 16 amino acids. Germline V gives CDR1 SGHAT, CDR2 FQNNGV. This CDR3 is CASSARSGRFAYEQYF. The CDR3 DNA sequence: TGTGCCAGCAGCGCCCGTAGCGGGAGGTTTGCCTACGAGCAGTACTTC.

Turning to this clone: One end of the junction fails to match germline, which may point to a read error. The chain uses TRBV4-2 and TRBJ2-3; TRBD1 agrees at 7 bases. Germline assignment: CDR1 LGHNA and CDR2 YNFKEQ. The CDR3 totals 15 residues. The chain's CDR3 is CASSQEGDSIDTQYF. As DNA, the CDR3 is TGTGCCAGCAGCCAAGAAGGGGACAGCATAGATACGCAGTATTTT.

The chain couples TRBV4-3 to TRBJ2-1; D possibly corresponds to TRBD1 (6 bases). Trimming removed 0 bases at V and 6 bases at J, with 21 bases between. The CDR3 runs to 18 residues. Germline loops: CDR1 LGHNA, CDR2 YSLEER. The CDR3 protein is CASSQDRGGLVGSNEQFF. As DNA, the CDR3 is TGCGCCAGCAGCCAAGATCGAGGGGGTCTAGTGGGGTCCAATGAGCAGTTCTTC.

The chain combines TRBV5-4 with TRBJ1-4; TRBD1 aligns across 8 bases. Germline assignment: CDR1 SGHNT and CDR2 YYREEE (reference sequence). The CDR3 loop spans 18 amino acids. V lost 3 bases to trimming and J lost 1 base; unmatched junction nucleotides: 11. This CDR3 is CASSSGQGKIGTNEKLFF. The CDR3 bases are TGTGCCAGCAGCTCCGGACAGGGAAAGATTGGAACTAATGAAAAACTGTTTTTT.

V usage is TRBV7-2 and J usage is TRBJ2-5, with D tentatively TRBD1 or TRBD2 (5 bases each). The V and J ends lost 2 bases and 5 bases respectively, with 18 bases between them. The CDR3 spans 16 residues. Germline CDR1 SGHTA, CDR2 FQGNSA. CDR3 coding DNA: TGTGCCAGCAGCTTAACTACGAGAGGGTCAGGGGAGACCCAGTACTTC. Its protein is CASSLTTRGSGETQYF.

The J gene is TRBJ2-5, the V gene TRBV5-1; the match to TRBD1 covers 8 bases. J was trimmed by 3 bases and V by 3 bases; bases with no gene match: 4. Germline V gene data show CDR1 as SGHRS and CDR2 as YFSETQ. The CDR3 runs to 14 residues. This CDR3 reads CASSSTGVEETQYF. The CDR3 DNA reads as TGCGCCAGCAGCTCGACAGGGGTGGAAGAGACCCAGTACTTC.

This clone appeared once. The chain links TRBV28 to TRBJ1-4; 10 bases are a match to TRBD1. V was pared by 4 bases and J by 10 bases, with 6 bases of the junction left unmatched. The CDR3 has 14 amino acids. The germline CDR1 and CDR2 sequences are MDHEN and SYDVKM. The CDR3 nucleotides read TGTGCCAGCAGTTCGGACAGGGGGGGCCGAAAACTGTTTTTT. Amino acid sequence: CASSSDRGGRKLFF.

The V call is TRBV5-1, the J call TRBJ1-2; TRBD1 matches 7 bases. Germline V lookup: CDR1 SGHRS, CDR2 YFSETQ. This CDR3 comprises 14 residues. After removal of 0 bases from V and 7 bases from J, the junction contained 6 bases not matched to a gene. Written as DNA, the CDR3 is TGCGCCAGCAGCTTGGAAGGGGGCGCGCGTGGCTACACCTTC. Encoded protein: CASSLEGGARGYTF.

CDR3 sequence (DNA): TGCGCCAGCAGCTTGGGACTTACGGGCTACAATGAGCAGTTCTTC. As protein: CASSLGLTGYNEQFF. The gene calls are TRBV5-1 and TRBJ2-1; D ambiguous. V was shortened by 0 bases and J by 3 bases, with 10 bases between the two germline ends. The CDR3 covers 15 residues. CDR1 is SGHRS, CDR2 YFSETQ, per germline. Full variable domain (remainder filled in from reference TRBV5-1 and TRBJ2-1): KAGVTQTPRYLIKTRGQQVTLSCSPISGHRSVSWYQQTPGQGLQFLFEYFSETQRNKGNFPGRFSGRQFSNSRSEMNVSTLELGDSALYLCASSLGLTGYNEQFFGPGTRLTVL.

This clone has a handful of counts. The CDR3 sequence: CASSSGQGTYEQYF. CDR3 in DNA: TGTGCCAGCAGCTCCGGGCAGGGTACCTACGAGCAGTACTTC. This sequence joins TRBV7-6 and TRBJ2-7; possibly TRBD1 for D (5 bases). V lost 4 bases and J 2 bases, leaving 12 bases between the germline ends. Germline CDR1 SGHVS, CDR2 FNYEAQ. The CDR3 loop spans 14 amino acids.

The V and J genes are TRBV19 and TRBJ1-2; TRBD1 matches 8 bases. In germline, CDR1 is LNHDA, CDR2 SQIVND (reference sequence). Losses at the gene ends were 8 bases for V and 4 bases for J; bases not matched to a gene: 9. The CDR3 spans 14 residues. The CDR3 region has the DNA TGTGCCAGTGGCCGGGGACAGGTCGGCTATGGCTACACCTTC. Protein sequence: CASGRGQVGYGYTF.